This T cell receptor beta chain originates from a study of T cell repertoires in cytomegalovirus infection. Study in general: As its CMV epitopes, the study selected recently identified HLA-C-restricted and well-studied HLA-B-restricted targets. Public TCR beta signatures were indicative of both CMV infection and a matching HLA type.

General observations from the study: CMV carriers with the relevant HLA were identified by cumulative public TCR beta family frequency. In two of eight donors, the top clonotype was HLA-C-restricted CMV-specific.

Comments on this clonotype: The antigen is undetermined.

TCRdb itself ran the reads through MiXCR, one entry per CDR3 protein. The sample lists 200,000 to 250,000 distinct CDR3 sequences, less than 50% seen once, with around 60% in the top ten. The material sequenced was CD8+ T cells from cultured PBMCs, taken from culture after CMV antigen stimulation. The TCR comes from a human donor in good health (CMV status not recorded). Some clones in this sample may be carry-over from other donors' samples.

This chain's CDR3 is CASSLLSGTSGVHSYEQYF. The CDR3 nucleotides are TGCGCCAGCAGCCTCCTGTCCGGTACTAGCGGGGTTCACTCCTACGAGCAGTACTTC. The chain recombines TRBV4-1 with TRBJ2-7, with 10 bases matching TRBD2. CDR1 and CDR2 from the germline V gene are MGHRA and YSYEKL. The CDR3 totals 19 residues. Trimming took 4 bases from V and 0 from J; bases not matched to a gene: 15.